A single sample gave rise to the 26 T cell receptor beta chains below, sequenced in a study of regulatory T cells in long-lasting Graves disease. The sample's time point: persistent/refractory GD, antithyroid drugs over 5 years with positive TRAb. The TCR library used RNA extracted from PBMCs. Investigators prepared the TCR beta libraries by applying iRepertoire HTBI primers and Arm-PCR of CDR3 regions. TCRdb re-called the multiplex PCR reads through MiXCR, storing one row per CDR3 protein. The data hold roughly 400,000 distinct CDR3 sequences, with around 20% observed a single time. The material sequenced was peripheral blood mononuclear cells (PBMCs), taken when the disease was refractory, from a patient treated with antithyroid drugs. These receptor sequences come from a female donor with Graves disease.

This clonotype was detected a few times. This rearrangement joins TRBV20-1 to TRBJ2-5; possibly TRBD2 for D (6 bases). The V gene's germline CDR1 is DFQATT and CDR2 SNEGSKA (reference sequence). V lost 3 bases to trimming and J lost 0 bases, with 17 bases between them. The CDR3 loop spans 16 amino acids. The CDR3 sequence is CSASAFLRDYQETQYF. CDR3 nucleotides: TGCAGTGCTAGCGCCTTCCTCCGGGACTACCAAGAGACCCAGTACTTC.

The CDR3 protein is CSAGDRTNQPQHF. The CDR3 DNA follows: TGCAGTGCTGGCGACAGGACCAATCAGCCCCAGCATTTT. The V and J genes are TRBV20-1 and TRBJ1-5, with D possibly being TRBD1 (6 bases). The length of the CDR3 is 13 residues. V lost 5 bases to trimming and J lost 3 bases, with 11 bases between them. CDR1 is DFQATT and CDR2 is SNEGSKA in the germline V gene (reference sequence).

This clonotype was recorded many times. The chain recombines TRBV12-3 or TRBV12-4 with TRBJ1-5; 8 bases are a match to TRBD1. V was pared by 6 bases and J by 3 bases, with 7 bases of the junction left unmatched. This CDR3 is built from 15 residues. The CDR3 bases are TGTGCCAGCAGCCAGACAGGGGTACTCAATCAGCCCCAGCATTTT. Its protein product is CASSQTGVLNQPQHF.

This clonotype was counted ten times or more. The J gene is TRBJ2-2, the V gene TRBV7-9; 14 bases line up with TRBD2. CDR3 length: 16 amino acids. Trimming removed 4 bases from V and 4 bases from J; junction bases left unmatched: 2. The germline gives CDR1 SEHNR, CDR2 FQNEAQ (reference sequence). CDR3 region: CASSSGLAGGTGELFF. The CDR3 nucleotides read TGTGCCAGCAGCTCTGGACTAGCGGGAGGCACCGGGGAGCTGTTTTTT. The complete variable domain, with remaining parts taken from reference TRBV7-9 and TRBJ2-2, reads DTGVSQNPRHKITKRGQNVTFRCDPISEHNRLYWYRQTLGQGPEFLTYFQNEAQLEKSRLLSDRFSAERPKGSFSTLEIQRTEQGDSAMYLCASSSGLAGGTGELFFGEGSRLTVL.

This clonotype was recorded at least ten times. The chain recombines TRBV6-5 with TRBJ1-5; D is undetermined. Germline V gives CDR1 MNHEY, CDR2 SVGAGI. This CDR3 spans 14 amino acids. Trimming pared 2 bases from V and 3 bases from J, leaving 8 bases between. CDR3 loop: CASSYGTYNQPQHF. CDR3 nucleotides: TGTGCCAGCAGTTACGGAACTTACAATCAGCCCCAGCATTTT.

This clonotype was found many times. The chain is built from TRBV2 and TRBJ2-7; perhaps TRBD2 as D (6 bases). Germline-derived CDR1 and CDR2 are SNHLY and FYNNEI. The CDR3 totals 12 residues. V shed 9 bases and J shed 4 bases, with 13 bases lying between them. DNA for the CDR3: TGTGCCAGAGGCGGGAATAAGTACGAGCAGTACTTC. Encoded protein: CARGGNKYEQYF. The full variable domain, in which reference TRBV2 and TRBJ2-7 provide the parts outside the CDR3, is EPEVTQTPSHQVTQMGQEVILRCVPISNHLYFYWYRQILGQKVEFLVSFYNNEISEKSEIFDDQFSVERPDGSNFTLKIRSTKLEDSAMYFCARGGNKYEQYFGPGTRLTVT.

The chain is built from TRBV12-3 or TRBV12-4 and TRBJ2-3; D is perhaps TRBD1 (6 bases). CDR3 length: 14 residues. V lost 4 bases, J lost 2 bases, and 10 bases lay in between. CDR3 region: CASSSTGPTDTQYF. The CDR3, as DNA: TGTGCCAGCAGTTCGACAGGTCCCACAGATACGCAGTATTTT.

This clonotype was observed at least ten times. The chain employs TRBV30 and TRBJ1-2; 8 positions agree with TRBD1. This CDR3 is 12 amino acids long. CDR1 and CDR2 (germline): GTSNPN, SVGIG (reference sequence). With V trimmed by 1 base and J by 5 bases, 0 bases remained unmatched. CDR3 region: CAWSGTGYGYTF. The CDR3 nucleotides read TGTGCCTGGAGTGGGACAGGGTATGGCTACACCTTC.

Points on this clonotype: A much larger clone lies one base from this, so it may be a read error. The chain uses TRBV2 and TRBJ1-2; D may be TRBD1 (6 bases). CDR1 and CDR2 (germline): SNHLY, FYNNEI. The CDR3 is 14 residues long. V shed 3 bases and J shed 6 bases, with 14 bases lying between them. This CDR3 is CASSEEGELDGYTF. CDR3 nucleotides: TGTGCCAGCAGTGAGGAGGGGGAATTGGATGGCTACACCTTC.

This clonotype has a count of ten or more. The rearrangement links TRBV29-1 to TRBJ1-6; D is uncertain. The CDR3 runs to 13 residues. The V and J ends lost 4 bases and 7 bases respectively, with 11 bases between them. Germline V gene data show CDR1 as SQVTM and CDR2 as ANQGSEA. CDR3 bases: TGCAGCGTTGGGCAGAGTCCGAATTCACCCCTCCACTTT. It specifies CSVGQSPNSPLHF.

This clonotype showed up many times. The V gene is TRBV20-1, the J gene TRBJ2-7; D is perhaps TRBD2 (5 bases). Between the trimmed V and J ends, which lost 6 bases and 4 bases, there was a span of 19 bases. CDR3 length equals 14 residues. Per the germline V gene, CDR1 is DFQATT and CDR2 is SNEGSKA (reference sequence). The CDR3 loop is CSAVSGAIRYEQYF. In DNA form, the CDR3 reads TGCAGTGCGGTAAGCGGAGCGATACGGTACGAGCAGTACTTC.

This clonotype was seen a handful of times. This chain uses TRBV12-3 or TRBV12-4 with TRBJ2-7; D perhaps matches TRBD1 (5 bases). The CDR3 runs to 14 residues. Between the trimmed V and J ends, which lost 5 bases and 5 bases, there was a span of 16 bases. The CDR3: CASSPLGVPNEQYF. The CDR3 region has the DNA TGTGCCAGCAGTCCCCTAGGGGTGCCGAACGAGCAGTACTTC.

The chain uses TRBV24-1 and TRBJ2-2; no definite D call. The germline V gene encodes CDR1 KGHDR and CDR2 SFDVKD. The length of the CDR3 is 13 residues. Deletions cut 3 bases from V and 6 bases from J, with 7 bases between. CDR3: CATSDELAGELFF. Written as DNA, the CDR3 is TGTGCCACCAGTGATGAGCTAGCCGGGGAGCTGTTTTTT.

This clonotype was counted between two and nine times. The chain uses TRBV19 and TRBJ1-5; 7 nucleotides align to TRBD1. The CDR3 is 18 amino acids. Germline V gene data show CDR1 as LNHDA and CDR2 as SQIVND (reference sequence). V dropped 5 bases and J dropped 0; count of bases not matched to a gene: 13. The CDR3 loop reads CASSGKTGAIFSNQPQHF. Written as DNA, the CDR3 is TGTGCCAGTAGTGGTAAAACAGGGGCCATCTTTAGCAATCAGCCCCAGCATTTT.

The table lists this clonotype with a few counts. In DNA form, the CDR3 reads TGTGCTAGTGGTCCTCAACCCGGGGAGCTGTTTTTT. Translation: CASGPQPGELFF. The rearrangement uses TRBV12-5 and TRBJ2-2; D call uncertain. Germline CDR1 and CDR2: LGHNT and FRNRAP. The V gene lost 5 bases and the J gene lost 6 bases, with 7 bases spanning the gap. The CDR3 length is 12 residues.

This clonotype was counted ten times or more. The chain recombines TRBV28 with TRBJ2-2; TRBD2 matches at 11 bases. Germline CDR1 reads MDHEN; CDR2 reads SYDVKM. This CDR3 comprises 17 residues. V lost 6 bases, J lost 8 bases, and 14 bases stayed unmatched. CDR3 loop: CASSTLAGGPLSGELFF. As DNA, the CDR3 is TGTGCCAGCAGCACCCTAGCGGGAGGCCCTCTCTCTGGGGAGCTGTTTTTT.

This clonotype came up many times. The genes are TRBV5-1 and TRBJ2-7; perhaps TRBD2 as D (5 bases). The CDR3 runs to 13 residues. Germline CDR1 SGHRS, CDR2 YFSETQ. Trimming pared 5 bases from V and 1 base from J, leaving 10 bases between. CDR3 sequence (DNA): TGCGCCAGCAGACTAGGAAGTTCCTACGAGCAGTACTTC. It codes for CASRLGSSYEQYF.

This clonotype was seen a handful of times. This chain uses TRBV12-3 or TRBV12-4 with TRBJ2-1; 8 positions agree with TRBD2. V shed 0 bases and J 7 bases; nucleotides not matched to a gene: 8. The length of the CDR3 is 16 residues. The CDR3 nucleotides read TGTGCCAGCAGTTTAGCCAGAGCGGGAGTTAGGAATGAGCAGTTCTTC. Protein sequence: CASSLARAGVRNEQFF.

This chain uses TRBV12-3 or TRBV12-4 with TRBJ2-3; D is unresolved. Trimming shortened V by 3 bases and J by 5 bases, and 9 bases separated the two germline ends. The CDR3 runs 13 residues. Here the CDR3 DNA reads TGTGCCAGCAGTTTTGTAGGGATAGATACGCAGTATTTT. Its protein is CASSFVGIDTQYF.

This clonotype has only a few counts. This chain connects TRBV10-2 to TRBJ2-7, with 9 bases matching TRBD2. The length of the CDR3 is 15 residues. V shed 7 bases, J shed 0 bases, and the junction held 7 bases outside the gene matches. Germline V lookup: CDR1 WSHSY, CDR2 SAAADI. The CDR3 region has the DNA TGCGCCAGCATCGAGAATAGCGGGGGCTCCTACGAGCAGTACTTC. Translated, it gives CASIENSGGSYEQYF.

In its sample, this clonotype was seen many times. CDR3 in amino acids: CASSFGPGDEQYF. The CDR3 bases are TGTGCCAGCAGTTTTGGCCCGGGCGACGAGCAGTACTTC. The chain is built from TRBV28 and TRBJ2-7; D unresolved. Germline V lookup: CDR1 MDHEN, CDR2 SYDVKM. Trimming removed 3 bases at V and 5 bases at J, with 11 bases between. This CDR3 has 13 residues.

At least ten counts were recorded for this clonotype. The chain employs TRBV6-1 and TRBJ2-5; 8 nucleotides agree with TRBD2. This CDR3 is 13 amino acids long. V lost 7 bases and J lost 2; bases outside the gene matches: 3. Germline assignment: CDR1 MNHNS and CDR2 SASEGT. CDR3 loop: CASNIAGQETQYF. The CDR3 DNA is TGTGCCAGCAATATAGCGGGACAAGAGACCCAGTACTTC.

This clonotype was detected many times. The chain joins TRBV7-2 to TRBJ2-6; TRBD1 aligns across 7 bases. CDR1 and CDR2 from the germline V gene are SGHTA and FQGNSA. The length of the CDR3 is 16 residues. Unmatched junction bases numbered 8, after V lost 8 bases and J lost 1 base. CDR3 nucleotide sequence: TGTGCCAGCTCCAGACAGGGCCTGTCTGGGGCCAACGTCCTGACTTTC. It translates to CASSRQGLSGANVLTF.

This clonotype has only a few counts. The chain joins TRBV3-2 to TRBJ1-2. TRBV3-2 constitutes a pseudogene. CDR3 size: 14 residues. CDR3 protein: CASSQGHRNYGYTF. The CDR3 bases are TGTGCCAGCAGCCAAGGGCACAGAAACTATGGCTACACCTTC.

This clonotype occurred a few times. This may be a read error, as it is one base from a much larger clone. The chain combines TRBV2 with TRBJ1-4; perhaps TRBD1 as D (5 bases). Germline V CDR1 and CDR2: SNHLY, FYNNEI. V shed 6 bases and J shed 4 bases, with 12 bases lying between them. This CDR3 spans 14 amino acids. Here the CDR3 DNA reads TGTGCCAGCAGAGACAAGGGGAGTAATGAAAAACTGTTTTTT. Protein product: CASRDKGSNEKLFF.

There are many counts of this clonotype. This chain connects TRBV24-1 to TRBJ2-5, with a tentative D call TRBD1 (6 bases). Germline V gene data show CDR1 as KGHDR and CDR2 as SFDVKD. V lost 1 base to trimming and J lost 5 bases, with 7 bases between them. The CDR3 spans 13 residues. CDR3 region: CATSDFRGETQYF. CDR3 nucleotides: TGTGCCACCAGTGATTTTAGGGGGGAGACCCAGTACTTC.